The rows below give T cell receptor beta chains drawn from one sample of a study of Tregs in tolerant kidney transplant recipients. The repertoire was sequenced with immunoSEQ multiplex PCR; TCRdb's copy has only in-frame clones and lacks some. The table shows 100,000 to 150,000 clones, with roughly nine tenths occurring only once. Input material: CD4+ T cells from blood. The receptors stem from a human donor in good health. The CDR3 runs from the conserved cysteine through the conserved F or W. The D gene is left open where the match is weak. For some rows the clone size is stated as once, few or many, or as a class when expanded; others skip it.

D	V	J	size	CDR3	DNA
.	TRBV7-8	TRBJ1-5	.	CASSPLSWPQHF	TGTGCCAGCAGCCCCCTCTCCTGGCCCCAGCATTTT
.	TRBV4-1	TRBJ2-5	.	CASSQRRGSQETQYF	TGCGCCAGCAGCCAAAGGAGGGGGTCCCAAGAGACCCAGTACTTC
.	TRBV19	TRBJ2-3	once	CASTTQGLATDTQYF	TGTGCCAGTACCACACAGGGCCTTGCCACAGATACGCAGTATTTT
.	TRBV30	TRBJ1-2	.	CAWTPDRTRRGYTF	TGTGCCTGGACCCCCGACAGGACTAGGAGGGGCTACACCTTC
.	TRBV15	TRBJ1-1	.	CATGYTMNTEAFF	TGTGCCACCGGGTACACCATGAACACTGAAGCTTTCTTT
.	TRBV6-6	TRBJ1-5	.	CASSYVGALSNQPQHF	TGTGCCAGCAGTTATGTGGGGGCCCTTAGCAATCAGCCCCAGCATTTT
.	TRBV11-2	TRBJ2-7	.	CASSLEGLPGYEQYF	TGTGCCAGCAGCTTGGAGGGACTCCCTGGCTACGAGCAGTACTTC
TRBD2	TRBV5-1	TRBJ2-1	.	CASSLASGTPYNEQFF	TGCGCCAGCAGCTTGGCTAGCGGGACACCCTACAATGAGCAGTTCTTC
TRBD1	TRBV4-1	TRBJ2-7	.	CASSQVQGAHYEQYF	TGCGCCAGCAGCCAGGTACAGGGGGCTCATTACGAGCAGTACTTC
.	TRBV7-6	TRBJ2-5	.	CASRSPLGAQTQYF	TGTGCCAGCAGATCCCCCTTGGGGGCCCAGACCCAGTACTTC
TRBD1	TRBV4-1	TRBJ1-1	.	CASSFRGRAFF	TGCGCCAGCAGCTTCAGGGGGCGGGCTTTCTTT
.	TRBV18	TRBJ1-2	.	CASSPLGGGGTPLYGYTF	TGTGCCAGCTCACCACTCGGCGGCGGGGGAACCCCGCTTTATGGCTACACCTTC
.	TRBV14	TRBJ2-5	.	CASSQGTQETQYF	TGTGCCAGCAGCCAAGGGACGCAAGAGACCCAGTACTTC
TRBD1	TRBV19	TRBJ1-1	.	CASSIAGQMNTEAFF	TGTGCCAGTAGTATAGCGGGACAGATGAACACTGAAGCTTTCTTT
TRBD1	TRBV6-5	TRBJ1-4	.	CASSRTGAGEKLFF	TGTGCCAGCAGTCGGACAGGGGCTGGCGAAAAACTGTTTTTT
.	TRBV21-1	TRBJ2-1	.	CASSEGGQGALNEQFF	TGTGCCAGCAGCGAGGGGGGACAGGGGGCCCTCAATGAGCAGTTCTTC
.	TRBV6-1	TRBJ1-2	.	CASSESGGPIGHTF	TGTGCCAGCAGTGAAAGCGGGGGGCCCATTGGGCACACCTTC
TRBD1	TRBV5-1	TRBJ1-2	.	CASSVRDRGYGYTF	TGCGCCAGCAGCGTCCGGGACAGGGGCTATGGCTACACCTTC
.	TRBV21-1	TRBJ2-5	.	CASPPSGSMGATRETQYF	TGTGCCAGCCCGCCCAGCGGGAGTATGGGGGCGACGAGGGAGACCCAGTACTTC
.	TRBV4-1	TRBJ2-3	.	CASSRLSSDTQYF	TGCGCCAGCAGCCGGCTATCGTCAGATACGCAGTATTTT
.	TRBV5-6	TRBJ1-1	.	CASSRAMNTEAFF	TGTGCCAGCAGCCGGGCGATGAACACTGAAGCTTTCTTT
.	TRBV5-1	TRBJ2-1	.	CASSLDSYNEQFF	TGCGCCAGCAGCTTGGACTCCTACAATGAGCAGTTCTTC
TRBD1	TRBV2	TRBJ1-2	.	CASRGYAGGAYGYTF	TGTGCCAGCCGTGGGTATGCAGGGGGCGCCTATGGCTACACCTTC
TRBD2	TRBV5-5	TRBJ2-7	.	CASTTGGAYEQYF	TGTGCCAGCACCACCGGGGGGGCATACGAGCAGTACTTC
TRBD1	TRBV5-1	TRBJ2-7	.	CASSVGSGTGTYEQYF	TGCGCCAGCAGCGTGGGGTCCGGGACAGGGACCTACGAGCAGTACTTC
.	TRBV6-5	TRBJ2-3	once	CASSYSTRTPEYF	TGTGCCAGCAGTTACTCGACCCGGACACCTGAGTATTTT
TRBD1	TRBV20-1	TRBJ1-1	.	CSAFRDSEAFF	TGCAGTGCTTTCCGGGACAGTGAAGCTTTCTTT
.	TRBV4-2	TRBJ1-2	.	CASSQDLIDSGIYGYTF	TGTGCCAGCAGCCAAGATTTGATCGACAGCGGAATCTATGGCTACACCTTC
.	TRBV5-1	TRBJ2-5	.	CASSLTLVAQETQYF	TGCGCCAGCAGTCTTACACTAGTTGCTCAAGAGACCCAGTACTTC
TRBD1	TRBV29-1	TRBJ1-5	.	CSTWTGGNQPQHF	TGCAGCACATGGACAGGGGGCAATCAGCCCCAGCATTTT
.	TRBV5-4	TRBJ2-7	few	CASSLARGIVTYEQYF	TGTGCCAGCAGCTTGGCCCGGGGAATAGTCACCTACGAGCAGTACTTC
TRBD2	TRBV28	TRBJ2-1	.	CASSPSSGFVDEQFF	TGTGCCAGCAGTCCCTCTAGCGGGTTCGTAGATGAGCAGTTCTTC
.	TRBV30	TRBJ2-7	once	CAWSIPERYEQYF	TGTGCCTGGAGTATCCCGGAACGGTACGAGCAGTACTTC
.	TRBV2	TRBJ1-5	.	CASSAFTSSNQPQHF	TGTGCCAGCAGTGCGTTCACCTCGAGCAATCAGCCCCAGCATTTT
.	TRBV7-6	TRBJ2-5	.	CASSFGGFQETQYF	TGTGCCAGCAGCTTCGGAGGGTTTCAAGAGACCCAGTACTTC
.	TRBV30	TRBJ2-3	.	CARRGGTDTQYF	TGTGCCAGACGAGGGGGCACAGATACGCAGTATTTT
TRBD2	TRBV27	TRBJ2-7	.	CASSSRTSGSLFAYEQYF	TGTGCCAGCAGTTCCCGGACTAGCGGGAGCCTTTTCGCCTACGAGCAGTACTTC
.	TRBV2	TRBJ2-7	few	CASTLRDGSSYEQYF	TGTGCCAGCACACTTCGGGACGGGAGCTCCTACGAGCAGTACTTC
.	TRBV11-2	TRBJ1-2	.	CASSSLQGLANYGYTF	TGTGCCAGCAGCTCCTTACAGGGCTTAGCTAACTATGGCTACACCTTC
.	TRBV5-5	TRBJ1-2	.	CASSLEAGYGYTF	TGTGCCAGCAGCTTGGAGGCGGGCTATGGCTACACCTTC